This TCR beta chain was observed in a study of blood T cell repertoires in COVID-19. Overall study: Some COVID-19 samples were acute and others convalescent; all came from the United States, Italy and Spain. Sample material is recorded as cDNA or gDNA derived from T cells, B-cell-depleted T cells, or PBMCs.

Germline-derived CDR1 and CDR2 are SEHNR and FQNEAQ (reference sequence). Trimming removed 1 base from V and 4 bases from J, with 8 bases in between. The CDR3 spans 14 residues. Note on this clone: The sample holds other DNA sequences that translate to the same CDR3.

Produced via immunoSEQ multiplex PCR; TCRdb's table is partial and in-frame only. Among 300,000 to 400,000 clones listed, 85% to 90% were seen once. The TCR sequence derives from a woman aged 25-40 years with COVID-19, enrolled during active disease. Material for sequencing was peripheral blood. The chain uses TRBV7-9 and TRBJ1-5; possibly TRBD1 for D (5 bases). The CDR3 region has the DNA TGTGCCAGCAGCTTAGGAGCAGGGAATCAGCCCCAGCATTTT. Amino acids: CASSLGAGNQPQHF. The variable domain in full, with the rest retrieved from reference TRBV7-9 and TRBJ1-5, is DTGVSQNPRHKITKRGQNVTFRCDPISEHNRLYWYRQTLGQGPEFLTYFQNEAQLEKSRLLSDRFSAERPKGSFSTLEIQRTEQGDSAMYLCASSLGAGNQPQHFGDGTRLSIL.